The TCR beta chain under discussion was sequenced for a study of cytomegalovirus exposure and HLA in healthy donors. From germline, CDR1 is MGHRA and CDR2 YSYEKL. Trimming took 7 bases from V and 4 from J; bases not matched to a gene: 5. This CDR3 is 13 amino acids long. The PCR had 60 Vbeta and 13 Jbeta primers. Profiled with immunoSEQ multiplex PCR; TCRdb holds only in-frame clones, not every one. The sample yields 150,000 or so clones, around 84% seen once. This clonotype originated in a middle-aged man in good health and CMV-seronegative. This sequence joins TRBV4-1 and TRBJ1-1; 8 bases map to TRBD1. Sequencing was done on a sample of PBMCs. The CDR3 sequence: CASKQGGGTEAFF. DNA of the CDR3: TGCGCCAGCAAACAGGGGGGGGGCACTGAAGCTTTCTTT.